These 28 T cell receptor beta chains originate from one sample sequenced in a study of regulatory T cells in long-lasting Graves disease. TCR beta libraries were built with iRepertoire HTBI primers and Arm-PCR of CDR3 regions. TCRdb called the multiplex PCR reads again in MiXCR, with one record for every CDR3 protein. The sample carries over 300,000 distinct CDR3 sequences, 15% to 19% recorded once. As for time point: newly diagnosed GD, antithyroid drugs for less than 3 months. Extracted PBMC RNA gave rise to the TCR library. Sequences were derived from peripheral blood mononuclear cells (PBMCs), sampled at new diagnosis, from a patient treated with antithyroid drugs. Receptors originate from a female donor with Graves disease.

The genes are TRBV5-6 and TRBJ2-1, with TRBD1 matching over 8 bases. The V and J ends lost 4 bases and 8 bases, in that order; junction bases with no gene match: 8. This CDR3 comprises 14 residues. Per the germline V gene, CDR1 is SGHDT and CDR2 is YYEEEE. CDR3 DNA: TGTGCCAGCAGCCGGCCGGGACAGGCTCATGAGCAGTTCTTC. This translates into CASSRPGQAHEQFF.

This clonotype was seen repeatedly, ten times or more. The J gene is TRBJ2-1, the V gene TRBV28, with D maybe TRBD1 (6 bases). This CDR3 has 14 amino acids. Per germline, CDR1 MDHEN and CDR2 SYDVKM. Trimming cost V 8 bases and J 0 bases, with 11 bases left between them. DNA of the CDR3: TGTGCCAGCCGACAGGACCTCTCCTACAATGAGCAGTTCTTC. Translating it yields CASRQDLSYNEQFF.

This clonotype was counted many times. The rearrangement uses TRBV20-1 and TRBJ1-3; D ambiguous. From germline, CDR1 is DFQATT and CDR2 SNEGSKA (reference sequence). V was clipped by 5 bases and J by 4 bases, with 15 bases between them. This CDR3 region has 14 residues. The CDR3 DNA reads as TGCAGTGCTTCCGGGCCCATCCAGGGAAACACCATATATTTT. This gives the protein CSASGPIQGNTIYF.

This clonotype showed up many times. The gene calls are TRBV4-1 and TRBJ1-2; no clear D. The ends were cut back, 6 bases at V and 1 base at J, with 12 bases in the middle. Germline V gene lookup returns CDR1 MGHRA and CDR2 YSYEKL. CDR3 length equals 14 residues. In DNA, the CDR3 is TGCGCCAGCAGTCCGACTGAAAATAACTATGGCTACACCTTC. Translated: CASSPTENNYGYTF.

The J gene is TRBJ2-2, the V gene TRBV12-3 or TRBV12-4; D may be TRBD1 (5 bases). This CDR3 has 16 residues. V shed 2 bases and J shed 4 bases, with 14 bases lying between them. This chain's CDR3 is CASSLRTRSGTGELFF. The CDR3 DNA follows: TGTGCCAGCAGTTTAAGGACAAGGTCGGGCACCGGGGAGCTGTTTTTT.

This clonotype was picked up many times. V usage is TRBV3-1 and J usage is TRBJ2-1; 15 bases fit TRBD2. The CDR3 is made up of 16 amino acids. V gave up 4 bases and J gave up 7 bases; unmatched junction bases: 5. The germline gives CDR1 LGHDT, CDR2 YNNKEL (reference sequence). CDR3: CASSPLGLAGGNEQFF. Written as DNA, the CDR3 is TGTGCCAGCAGCCCCCTGGGACTAGCGGGGGGTAATGAGCAGTTCTTC.

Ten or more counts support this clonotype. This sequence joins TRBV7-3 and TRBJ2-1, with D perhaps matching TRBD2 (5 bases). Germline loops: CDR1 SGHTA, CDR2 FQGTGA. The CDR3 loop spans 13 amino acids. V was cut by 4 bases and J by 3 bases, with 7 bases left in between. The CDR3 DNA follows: TGTGCCAGCAGCTCCGAGGGCTACAATGAGCAGTTCTTC. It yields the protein CASSSEGYNEQFF.

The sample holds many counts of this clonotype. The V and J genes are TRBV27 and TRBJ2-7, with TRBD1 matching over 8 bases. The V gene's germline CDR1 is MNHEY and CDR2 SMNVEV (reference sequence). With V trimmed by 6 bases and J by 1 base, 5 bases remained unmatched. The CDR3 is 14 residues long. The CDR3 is CASRPGQVSYEQYF. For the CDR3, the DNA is TGTGCCAGCAGACCGGGACAGGTGTCCTACGAGCAGTACTTC.

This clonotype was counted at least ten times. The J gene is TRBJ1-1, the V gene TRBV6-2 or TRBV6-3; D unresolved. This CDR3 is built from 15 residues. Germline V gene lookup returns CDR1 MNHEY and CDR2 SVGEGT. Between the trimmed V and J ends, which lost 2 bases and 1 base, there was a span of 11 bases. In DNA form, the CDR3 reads TGTGCCAGCAGTTACGAGACCCCCGCGAACACTGAAGCTTTCTTT. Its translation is CASSYETPANTEAFF.

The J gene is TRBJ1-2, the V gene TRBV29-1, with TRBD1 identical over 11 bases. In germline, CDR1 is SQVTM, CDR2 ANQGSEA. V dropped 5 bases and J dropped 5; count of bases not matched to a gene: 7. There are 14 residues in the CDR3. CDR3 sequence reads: CSVPDRGPLYGYTF. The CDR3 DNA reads TGCAGCGTTCCGGACAGGGGGCCCCTGTATGGCTACACCTTC.

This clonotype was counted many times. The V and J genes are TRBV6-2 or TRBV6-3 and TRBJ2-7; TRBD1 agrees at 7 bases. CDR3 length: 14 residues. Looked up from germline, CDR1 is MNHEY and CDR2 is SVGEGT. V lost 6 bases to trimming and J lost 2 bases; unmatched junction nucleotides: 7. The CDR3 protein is CASSLEQGPYEQYF. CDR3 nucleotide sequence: TGTGCCAGCAGCCTCGAACAGGGGCCCTACGAGCAGTACTTC.

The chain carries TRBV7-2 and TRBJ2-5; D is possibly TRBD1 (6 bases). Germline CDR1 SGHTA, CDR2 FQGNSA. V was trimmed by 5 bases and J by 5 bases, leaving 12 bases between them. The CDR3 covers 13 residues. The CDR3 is CASSPLGAETQYF. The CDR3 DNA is TGTGCCAGCAGCCCTCTGGGGGCGGAGACCCAGTACTTC.

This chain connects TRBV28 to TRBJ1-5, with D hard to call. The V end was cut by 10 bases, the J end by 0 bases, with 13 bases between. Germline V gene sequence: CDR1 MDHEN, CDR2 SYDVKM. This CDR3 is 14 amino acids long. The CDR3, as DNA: TGTGCCACCGGGCGGGCATATAGCAATCAGCCCCAGCATTTT. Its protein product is CATGRAYSNQPQHF.

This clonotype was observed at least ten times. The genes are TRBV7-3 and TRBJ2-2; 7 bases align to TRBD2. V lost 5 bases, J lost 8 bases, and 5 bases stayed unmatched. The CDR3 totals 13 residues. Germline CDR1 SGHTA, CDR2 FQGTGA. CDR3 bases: TGTGCCAGCAGCCCTTACGGGAGGGGGGAGCTGTTTTTT. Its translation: CASSPYGRGELFF.

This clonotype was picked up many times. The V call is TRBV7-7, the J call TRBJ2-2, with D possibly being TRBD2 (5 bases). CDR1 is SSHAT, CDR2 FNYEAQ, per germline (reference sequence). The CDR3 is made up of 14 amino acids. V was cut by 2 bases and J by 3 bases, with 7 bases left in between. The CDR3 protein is CASSLMGDTGELFF. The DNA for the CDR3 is TGTGCCAGCAGCTTAATGGGAGACACCGGGGAGCTGTTTTTT.

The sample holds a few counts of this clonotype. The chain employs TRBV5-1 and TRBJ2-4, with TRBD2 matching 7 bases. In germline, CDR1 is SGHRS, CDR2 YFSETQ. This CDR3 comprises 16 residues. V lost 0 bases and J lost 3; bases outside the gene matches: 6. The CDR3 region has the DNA TGCGCCAGCAGCTTGGGCCTAGCGGACCTCAAAAACATTCAGTACTTC. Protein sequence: CASSLGLADLKNIQYF. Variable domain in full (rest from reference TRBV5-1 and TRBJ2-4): KAGVTQTPRYLIKTRGQQVTLSCSPISGHRSVSWYQQTPGQGLQFLFEYFSETQRNKGNFPGRFSGRQFSNSRSEMNVSTLELGDSALYLCASSLGLADLKNIQYFGAGTRLSVL.

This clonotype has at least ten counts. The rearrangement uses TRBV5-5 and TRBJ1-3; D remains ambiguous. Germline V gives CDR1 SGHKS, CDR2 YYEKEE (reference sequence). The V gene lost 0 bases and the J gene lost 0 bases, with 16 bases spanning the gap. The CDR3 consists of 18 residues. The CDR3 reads CASSLELNSDYSGNTIYF. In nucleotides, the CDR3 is TGTGCCAGCAGCTTGGAGTTGAACAGCGATTACTCTGGAAACACCATATATTTT.

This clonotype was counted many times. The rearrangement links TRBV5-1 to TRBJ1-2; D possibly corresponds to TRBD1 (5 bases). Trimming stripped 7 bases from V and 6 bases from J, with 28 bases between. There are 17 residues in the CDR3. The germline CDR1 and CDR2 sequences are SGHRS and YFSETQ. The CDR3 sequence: CASGQGGRWDQKDGYTF. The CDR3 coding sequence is TGCGCCAGCGGGCAGGGCGGGCGGTGGGATCAAAAGGATGGCTACACCTTC.

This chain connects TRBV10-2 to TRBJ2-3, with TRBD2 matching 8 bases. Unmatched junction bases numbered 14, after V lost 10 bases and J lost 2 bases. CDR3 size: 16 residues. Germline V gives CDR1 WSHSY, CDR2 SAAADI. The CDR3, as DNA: TGCGCCACCCTCACTTATAGCGGGGAGACCACAGATACGCAGTATTTT. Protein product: CATLTYSGETTDTQYF.

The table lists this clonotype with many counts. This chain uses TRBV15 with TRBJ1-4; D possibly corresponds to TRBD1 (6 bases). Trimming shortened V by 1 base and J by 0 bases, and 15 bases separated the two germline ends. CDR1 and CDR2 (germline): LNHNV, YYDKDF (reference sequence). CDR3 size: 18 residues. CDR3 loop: CATSRVKTGTATNEKLFF. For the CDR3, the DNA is TGTGCCACCAGCAGAGTGAAGACAGGAACTGCAACTAATGAAAAACTGTTTTTT. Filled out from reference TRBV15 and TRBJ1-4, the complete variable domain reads DAMVIQNPRYQVTQFGKPVTLSCSQTLNHNVMYWYQQKSSQAPKLLFHYYDKDFNNEADTPDNFQSRRPNTSFCFLDIRSPGLGDTAMYLCATSRVKTGTATNEKLFFGSGTQLSVL.

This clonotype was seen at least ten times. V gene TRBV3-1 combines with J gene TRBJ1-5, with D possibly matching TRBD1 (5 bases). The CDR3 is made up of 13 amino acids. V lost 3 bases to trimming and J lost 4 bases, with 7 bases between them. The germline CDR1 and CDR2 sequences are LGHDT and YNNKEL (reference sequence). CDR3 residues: CASSQGRNQPQHF. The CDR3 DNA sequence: TGTGCCAGCAGCCAGGGACGGAATCAGCCCCAGCATTTT. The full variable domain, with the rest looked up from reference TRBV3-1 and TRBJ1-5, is DTAVSQTPKYLVTQMGNDKSIKCEQNLGHDTMYWYKQDSKKFLKIMFSYNNKELIINETVPNRFSPKSPDKAHLNLHINSLELGDSAVYFCASSQGRNQPQHFGDGTRLSIL.

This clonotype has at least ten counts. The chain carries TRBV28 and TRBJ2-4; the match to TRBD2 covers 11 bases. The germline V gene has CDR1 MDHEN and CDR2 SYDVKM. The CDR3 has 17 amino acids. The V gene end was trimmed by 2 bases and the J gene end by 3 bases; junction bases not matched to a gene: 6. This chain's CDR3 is CASSLRSGRVSKNIQYF. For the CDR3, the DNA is TGTGCCAGCAGTTTACGTAGCGGGAGGGTTAGCAAAAACATTCAGTACTTC.

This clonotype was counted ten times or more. The CDR3 bases are TGTGCCAGCAGTCGATCTTTGACGCGATCCGGGAATTCACCCCTCCACTTT. As protein: CASSRSLTRSGNSPLHF. The chain couples TRBV6-1 to TRBJ1-6, with D unresolved. V was pared by 5 bases and J by 7 bases, with 21 bases between. Per germline, CDR1 MNHNS and CDR2 SASEGT. The CDR3 spans 17 residues.

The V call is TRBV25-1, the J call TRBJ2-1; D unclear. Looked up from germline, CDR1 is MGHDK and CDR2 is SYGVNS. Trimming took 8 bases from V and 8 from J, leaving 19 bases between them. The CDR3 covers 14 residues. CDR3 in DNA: TGTGCCAGCCTCGCGGCAGGTCCCCCGGATGAGCAGTTCTTC. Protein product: CASLAAGPPDEQFF.

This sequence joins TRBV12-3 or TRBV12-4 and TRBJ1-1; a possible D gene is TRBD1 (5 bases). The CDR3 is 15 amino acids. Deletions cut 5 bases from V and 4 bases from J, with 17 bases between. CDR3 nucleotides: TGTGCCAGCAGTCCTCAGCGGGGGGGGGGCACTGAAGCTTTCTTT. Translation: CASSPQRGGGTEAFF.

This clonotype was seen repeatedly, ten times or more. CDR3 sequence: CASSNGMGQYTEAFF. The CDR3 DNA reads as TGCGCCAGCAGCAACGGAATGGGACAGTACACTGAAGCTTTCTTT. The chain carries TRBV5-1 and TRBJ1-1, with 7 bases aligning to TRBD1. Unmatched junction bases numbered 9, after V lost 4 bases and J lost 3 bases. This CDR3 is built from 15 residues. Per the germline V gene, CDR1 is SGHRS and CDR2 is YFSETQ.

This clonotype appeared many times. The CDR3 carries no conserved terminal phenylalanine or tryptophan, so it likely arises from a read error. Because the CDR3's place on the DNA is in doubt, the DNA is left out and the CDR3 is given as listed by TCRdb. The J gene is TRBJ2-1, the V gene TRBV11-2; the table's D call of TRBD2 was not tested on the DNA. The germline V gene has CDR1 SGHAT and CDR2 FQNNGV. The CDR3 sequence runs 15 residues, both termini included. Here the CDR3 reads CASSLAGTSGGHGFL.

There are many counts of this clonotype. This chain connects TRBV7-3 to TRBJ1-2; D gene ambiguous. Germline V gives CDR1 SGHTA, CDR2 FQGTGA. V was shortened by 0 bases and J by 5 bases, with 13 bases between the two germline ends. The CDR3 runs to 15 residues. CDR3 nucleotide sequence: TGTGCCAGCAGCTTAACTCCAGGCCTCGGATATGGCTACACCTTC. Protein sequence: CASSLTPGLGYGYTF.